Listed below are T cell receptor beta chains from one sample, sequenced in a study of shared clonotypes between healthy human individuals. Profiled with immunoSEQ multiplex PCR; TCRdb holds only in-frame clones, not every one. The data show roughly 2.5 million clones, roughly nine tenths seen once. Sequences were obtained from naive CD4+ T cells sorted from blood. These receptors were obtained from a man younger than 30 in good health. The CDR3 runs from the conserved cysteine through the conserved F or W. A D gene is named only where the DNA matches it firmly. Size is stated for part of the rows, as once, few or many counts, or as a class when the clone is expanded.

d_call	j_call	v_call	clone_size	cdr3_length	cdr3_aa	cdr3_nt
.	TRBJ2-1	TRBV30	.	15	CAWSYVITRGNEQFF	TGTGCCTGGAGTTACGTGATTACAAGGGGCAATGAGCAGTTCTTC
.	TRBJ1-6	TRBV9	.	14	CASSVDPGVSPLHF	TGTGCCAGCAGCGTAGACCCAGGGGTTTCACCCCTCCACTTT
.	TRBJ2-5	TRBV11-2	.	12	CASSSYHETQYF	TGTGCCAGCAGCTCCTACCACGAGACCCAGTACTTC
TRBD2	TRBJ2-7	TRBV6-6	.	16	CASSYSFSGSSYEQYF	TGTGCCAGCAGTTACTCATTTAGCGGGAGCTCCTACGAGCAGTACTTC
TRBD1	TRBJ1-1	TRBV30	.	14	CAWSVLQGESEAFF	TGTGCCTGGAGTGTATTACAGGGGGAAAGTGAAGCTTTCTTT
.	TRBJ2-3	TRBV5-1	.	15	CASSLPGALTDTQYF	TGCGCCAGCAGCTTGCCAGGGGCCCTCACAGATACGCAGTATTTT
TRBD2	TRBJ2-7	TRBV5-1	.	15	CASSFTSGGTYEQYF	TGCGCCAGCAGCTTTACTAGCGGGGGGACCTACGAGCAGTACTTC
TRBD2	TRBJ2-2	TRBV9	.	18	CASSVGLAGYGNTGELFF	TGTGCCAGCAGCGTAGGACTAGCGGGCTATGGGAACACCGGGGAGCTGTTTTTT
.	TRBJ1-2	TRBV7-8	.	14	CASSRGESRDGYTF	TGTGCCAGCAGCCGGGGGGAATCCAGGGACGGCTACACCTTC
TRBD2	TRBJ2-3	TRBV18	.	16	CASSPFSGTSTDTQYF	TGTGCCAGCTCACCCTTTAGCGGGACTAGCACAGATACGCAGTATTTT
.	TRBJ1-4	TRBV5-1	.	15	CASSLLGAGAEKLFF	TGCGCCAGCAGCTTGTTAGGGGCCGGGGCGGAAAAACTGTTTTTT
.	TRBJ2-7	TRBV2	once	15	CASSAYRDPFYEQYF	TGTGCCAGCAGTGCTTACCGGGACCCCTTCTACGAGCAGTACTTC
TRBD2	TRBJ2-3	TRBV6-1	.	14	CASRGLAVTDTQYF	TGTGCCAGCAGGGGACTAGCGGTCACAGATACGCAGTATTTT
TRBD2	TRBJ2-7	TRBV18	.	16	CASSPRSSGVGDEQYF	TGTGCCAGCTCACCAAGATCTAGCGGGGTAGGGGACGAGCAGTACTTC
TRBD2	TRBJ2-1	TRBV4-1	once	16	CASSQGRLAGVNEQFF	TGCGCCAGCAGCCAAGGACGTCTAGCGGGAGTCAATGAGCAGTTCTTC
.	TRBJ1-2	TRBV18	once	13	CASSRSGTYGYTF	TGTGCCAGCTCACGATCCGGAACTTACGGCTACACCTTC
TRBD2	TRBJ2-5	TRBV7-2	.	18	CASSLGLAGLMGWETQYF	TGTGCCAGCAGCCTAGGACTAGCGGGATTAATGGGGTGGGAGACCCAGTACTTC
.	TRBJ1-2	TRBV5-1	.	14	CASSLVPGNYGYTF	TGCGCCAGCAGCTTGGTCCCAGGTAACTATGGCTACACCTTC
.	TRBJ2-5	TRBV10-3	.	13	CAISGTRGETQYF	TGTGCCATCAGTGGCACTAGGGGCGAGACCCAGTACTTC
TRBD2	TRBJ2-1	TRBV7-8	.	19	CASSLARRLARPHYNEQFF	TGTGCCAGCAGCTTAGCGAGGAGACTAGCGAGACCGCACTACAATGAGCAGTTCTTC
TRBD1	TRBJ2-5	TRBV5-1	.	15	CASSLADRGVETQYF	TGCGCCAGCAGCTTGGCGGACAGGGGGGTCGAGACCCAGTACTTC
.	TRBJ2-3	TRBV6-5	.	14	CASSDPLLQDTQYF	TGTGCCAGCAGTGACCCCCTCCTTCAAGATACGCAGTATTTT
.	TRBJ1-1	TRBV4-1	.	15	CASSQEAGVFTEAFF	TGCGCCAGCAGCCAAGAGGCAGGGGTTTTCACTGAAGCTTTCTTT
TRBD2	TRBJ2-3	TRBV5-1	.	16	CASSVVAGASTDTQYF	TGCGCCAGCAGCGTCGTAGCGGGAGCAAGCACAGATACGCAGTATTTT
.	TRBJ2-5	TRBV5-6	once	13	CASSLRYQETQYF	TGTGCCAGCAGCTTGCGGTACCAAGAGACCCAGTACTTC
.	TRBJ2-1	TRBV6-6	.	14	CASSRVPNYNEQFF	TGTGCCTCCTCTAGGGTCCCGAACTACAATGAGCAGTTCTTC
.	TRBJ2-7	TRBV7-6	.	15	CASSPGIAGPYEQYF	TGTGCCAGCAGCCCTGGTATCGCGGGACCCTACGAGCAGTACTTC
TRBD1	TRBJ1-2	TRBV19	.	14	CASSYRDSNYGYTF	TGTGCCAGCTCATACCGGGACAGCAACTATGGCTACACCTTC
.	TRBJ2-2	TRBV29-1	.	15	CSVDQRQGGTGELFF	TGCAGCGTTGACCAGAGGCAGGGTGGAACCGGGGAGCTGTTTTTT
TRBD1	TRBJ2-7	TRBV29-1	.	13	CSVQGQGINEQYF	TGCAGCGTTCAGGGACAGGGTATCAACGAGCAGTACTTC
.	TRBJ1-1	TRBV29-1	few	14	CSADRPGLRGEAFF	TGCAGCGCCGATAGACCAGGGCTACGGGGTGAAGCTTTCTTT
.	TRBJ1-5	TRBV7-3	.	10	CAGSNQPQHF	TGTGCCGGTAGCAATCAGCCCCAGCATTTT
.	TRBJ1-3	TRBV19	.	13	CASSTTDRNTIYF	TGTGCCAGTAGTACGACAGACCGAAACACCATATATTTT
.	TRBJ1-1	TRBV4-3	.	15	CASSQERQLNTEAFF	TGCGCCAGCAGCCAAGAGAGACAGCTGAACACTGAAGCTTTCTTT
.	TRBJ2-3	TRBV5-1	.	12	CASSEPTDTQYF	TGCGCCAGCAGCGAGCCCACAGATACGCAGTATTTT
TRBD2	TRBJ2-3	TRBV9	once	18	CASSVALRASGNTDTQYF	TGTGCCAGCAGCGTAGCCTTGAGGGCTAGCGGGAACACAGATACGCAGTATTTT
TRBD1	TRBJ1-3	TRBV14	.	18	CASSQVGTERNSGNTIYF	TGTGCCAGCAGCCAAGTAGGGACAGAAAGAAACTCTGGAAACACCATATATTTT
.	TRBJ2-5	TRBV9	.	11	CASSVDETQYF	TGTGCCAGCAGCGTAGATGAGACCCAGTACTTC
.	TRBJ2-1	TRBV5-4	.	14	CASSLYRERGEQFF	TGTGCCAGCAGCTTATACAGGGAACGGGGTGAGCAGTTCTTC
.	TRBJ1-1	TRBV5-1	.	14	CASSLGPAGTEAFF	TGCGCCAGCAGCTTGGGCCCTGCTGGCACTGAAGCTTTCTTT
TRBD1	TRBJ2-1	TRBV25-1	.	15	CASSEWGTGGNEQFF	TGTGCCAGCAGTGAATGGGGGACAGGGGGCAATGAGCAGTTCTTC
.	TRBJ1-3	TRBV5-5	.	15	CASSLTREAGNTIYF	TGTGCCAGCAGCTTGACCAGGGAAGCGGGAAACACCATATATTTT
TRBD1	TRBJ1-4	TRBV2	.	14	CASSPQGTNEKLFF	TGTGCCAGCAGTCCACAGGGGACTAATGAAAAACTGTTTTTT
.	TRBJ2-1	TRBV5-4	.	16	CASSRQRGGNYNEQFF	TGTGCCAGCAGCCGTCAACGGGGAGGAAACTACAATGAGCAGTTCTTC
TRBD1	TRBJ2-1	TRBV2	.	17	CASSALGQASSYNEQFF	TGTGCCAGCAGTGCACTTGGACAGGCCAGCTCCTACAATGAGCAGTTCTTC
TRBD1	TRBJ1-1	TRBV7-9	.	12	CASSQTGIEAFF	TGTGCCAGCAGCCAGACAGGGATTGAAGCTTTCTTT
.	TRBJ2-1	TRBV7-2	.	13	CASSSNLVDEQFF	TGTGCCAGCAGCTCCAATTTGGTAGATGAGCAGTTCTTC
.	TRBJ1-1	TRBV12-5	once	12	CASASGDTEAFF	TGTGCTAGTGCCTCGGGGGACACTGAAGCTTTCTTT